The T cell receptor (beta chain) described here comes from a study of blood T cells in healthy people across ages. Germline V lookup: CDR1 SEHNR, CDR2 FQNEAQ (reference sequence). This CDR3 spans 15 amino acids. V shed 4 bases, J shed 3 bases, and the junction held 6 bases outside the gene matches. Alongside a J-beta primer mix, a sample-barcoded 5' primer served in a second PCR lasting roughly 6 to 12 cycles. TCRdb passed the 5' RACE reads through MiXCR, listing each CDR3 protein once. Among fewer than 1,000,000 distinct CDR3 sequences listed, around 43% were seen once. This chain links TRBV7-9 with TRBJ2-7, with 10 positions matching TRBD1. The TCR comes from a man aged 55 to 70 in good health. Sequenced: blood. The CDR3: CASSSTRTGGYEQYF. The CDR3 coding sequence is TGTGCCAGCAGCTCCACCAGGACAGGGGGCTACGAGCAGTACTTC.